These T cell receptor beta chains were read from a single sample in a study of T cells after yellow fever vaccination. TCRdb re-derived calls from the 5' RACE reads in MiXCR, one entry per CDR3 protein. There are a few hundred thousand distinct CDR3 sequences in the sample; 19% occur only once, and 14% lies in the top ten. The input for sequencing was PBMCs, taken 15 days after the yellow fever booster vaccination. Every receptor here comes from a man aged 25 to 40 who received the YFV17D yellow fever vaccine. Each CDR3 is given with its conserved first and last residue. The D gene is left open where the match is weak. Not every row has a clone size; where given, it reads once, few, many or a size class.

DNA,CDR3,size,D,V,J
TGCAGCGTTAGGACCTACACAGGAGGAGCAGATACGCAGTATTTT,CSVRTYTGGADTQYF,few,-,TRBV29-1,TRBJ2-3
TGCGCCAGCAGCTTAGGAACTAGCGAACGATACGAGCAGTACTTC,CASSLGTSERYEQYF,-,TRBD2,TRBV5-1,TRBJ2-7
TGTGCCAGCAGCTTAGAGTGGGGAAGGGGTGAGCAGTTCTTC,CASSLEWGRGEQFF,few,-,TRBV7-6,TRBJ2-1
TGCAGTGCTACGGGACTAGCGGGAGGGCAGCCAGATACGCAGTATTTT,CSATGLAGGQPDTQYF,-,TRBD2,TRBV20-1,TRBJ2-3
TGCGCCAGCAGTCAACAGTCCGGGACAGATACGCAGTATTTT,CASSQQSGTDTQYF,few,-,TRBV23-1,TRBJ2-3
TGTGCCAGCAGCAGAGCCGGGACTAGCGGGCAAGAGACCCAGTACTTC,CASSRAGTSGQETQYF,-,TRBD2,TRBV7-2,TRBJ2-5
TGTGCCAGCAGCGGACGGACTAGCGGCACAGATACGCAGTATTTT,CASSGRTSGTDTQYF,-,TRBD2,TRBV7-2,TRBJ2-3
TGCAGTGCTGGTGGTAGAAGCACAGATACGCAGTATTTT,CSAGGRSTDTQYF,few,-,TRBV20-1,TRBJ2-3
TGTGCCAGCAGCCAGGGGGTGAGCACAGATACGCAGTATTTT,CASSQGVSTDTQYF,few,TRBD1,TRBV7-8,TRBJ2-3
TGTGCCAGCAGTTCAGACGGGAGGTCCTACGAGCAGTACTTC,CASSSDGRSYEQYF,many,TRBD2,TRBV6-5,TRBJ2-7
TGTGCCAGCAGCTTGGAGACTAGCGGGAGAACAGATACGCAGTATTTT,CASSLETSGRTDTQYF,few,TRBD2,TRBV7-2,TRBJ2-3
TGTGCCATCAGGACCAAACAAGTGGAAGGACTGTTTTTT,CAIRTKQVEGLFF,once,-,TRBV10-3,TRBJ1-4
TGCGCCAGCAGCTTGGCTTCAGGGGGGGCTGAAGCTTTCTTT,CASSLASGGAEAFF,-,TRBD1,TRBV5-1,TRBJ1-1
TGTGCCAGCAGCCAACTAGCAACCTACAATGAGCAGTTCTTC,CASSQLATYNEQFF,-,-,TRBV7-6,TRBJ2-1
TGTGCCTGGAGTGGGGGGAGGTCGAACACCGGGGAGCTGTTTTTT,CAWSGGRSNTGELFF,-,-,TRBV30,TRBJ2-2
TGTGCCAGCAGCAGACTACAGGGGACCCACTATGGCTACACCTTC,CASSRLQGTHYGYTF,-,TRBD1,TRBV7-9,TRBJ1-2
TGCAGTGCTACAAGGACAGGGGGCACCGGGGAGCTGTTTTTT,CSATRTGGTGELFF,-,TRBD1,TRBV20-1,TRBJ2-2
TGCAGCGTTGATCGCGACAGGGATACGCAGTATTTT,CSVDRDRDTQYF,many,-,TRBV29-1,TRBJ2-3
TGTGCCAGCACCGGGACAAGGTCTTTCTCTGGAAACACCATATATTTT,CASTGTRSFSGNTIYF,-,-,TRBV7-2,TRBJ1-3
TGCAGTGCTAGAAGCGGGTCGGACGCCTCCGAGCAGTACTTC,CSARSGSDASEQYF,-,-,TRBV20-1,TRBJ2-7
TGTGCCAGCAGCCACTTAATAGCGGGAGTACCAACCGGGGAGCTGTTTTTT,CASSHLIAGVPTGELFF,few,TRBD2,TRBV7-2,TRBJ2-2
TGTGCCAGCAGCCAAGGGTGGGGCAGATCCTACGAGCAGTACTTC,CASSQGWGRSYEQYF,-,-,TRBV14,TRBJ2-7
TGTGCCAGCAGCTATCAGGGGAGCGACGGGGAGCTGTTTTTT,CASSYQGSDGELFF,many,-,TRBV7-2,TRBJ2-2
TGTGCCAGCAGTTTCGGGACTAGCGGGCGAATCCAAGAGACCCAGTACTTC,CASSFGTSGRIQETQYF,few,TRBD2,TRBV12-3/TRBV12-4,TRBJ2-5
TGCGCCAGCAGCCAATTGGGGGAAGAGACCCAGTACTTC,CASSQLGEETQYF,-,-,TRBV4-3,TRBJ2-5
TGTGCCAGCAGTTACTCGAGGCTAGGAGGGGGCGAGCAGTACTTC,CASSYSRLGGGEQYF,few,-,TRBV6-5,TRBJ2-7
TGTGCCACCAGTGATCCACCGGGGGATACGCAGTATTTT,CATSDPPGDTQYF,many,-,TRBV24-1,TRBJ2-3
TGTGCCAGCAGCTTGGAGTCTAGTGGATACGAGCAGTACTTC,CASSLESSGYEQYF,-,-,TRBV5-5,TRBJ2-7
TGCGCCAGCAGCTTGTTATGGGAGAGGGGCACCGGGGAGCTGTTTTTT,CASSLLWERGTGELFF,few,-,TRBV5-1,TRBJ2-2
TGCAGCGTTTTAGCGGGAGCTCCCAGCGGTGAGCAGTTCTTC,CSVLAGAPSGEQFF,many,TRBD2,TRBV29-1,TRBJ2-1
TGTGCCAGCAGCTTAAGAGGGGTAGCGGGAGCGACCTACGAGCAGTACTTC,CASSLRGVAGATYEQYF,-,TRBD2,TRBV7-8,TRBJ2-7
TGCAGCGTGAGGGAACGCAGACTAGCGGGAGGGGGAGAGACCCAGTACTTC,CSVRERRLAGGGETQYF,-,TRBD2,TRBV29-1,TRBJ2-5
TGCAGCGTTGAGGACACACGGGGGACTGAAGCTTTCTTT,CSVEDTRGTEAFF,few,-,TRBV29-1,TRBJ1-1
TGTGCCAGCAGCTTACACGGGGGCGGCTCCTACAATGAGCAGTTCTTC,CASSLHGGGSYNEQFF,few,-,TRBV7-2,TRBJ2-1
TGCAGTGCGAGCCAGGGAGCGGGAATGAACAATGAGCAGTTCTTC,CSASQGAGMNNEQFF,-,TRBD2,TRBV20-1,TRBJ2-1
TGTAACCTGGATGAGCAGTTCTTC,CNLDEQFF,many,-,TRBV7-9,TRBJ2-1
TGTGCCACCGGACAGGTGGAGCCCGAAGATACGCAGTATTTT,CATGQVEPEDTQYF,few,TRBD1,TRBV15,TRBJ2-3
TGTGCCAGCAGGAGGGTGGGTGGTACCTACGAGCAGTACTTC,CASRRVGGTYEQYF,many,-,TRBV2,TRBJ2-7
TGTGCCAGCAGCCAAGTCCTAACTAGCGGTTTGGGAAGGGACAATGAGCAGTTCTTC,CASSQVLTSGLGRDNEQFF,few,TRBD2,TRBV3-1,TRBJ2-1
TGTGCCAGCAGCTTAACGCCGGCCGGGGAGCTGTTTTTT,CASSLTPAGELFF,few,-,TRBV11-3,TRBJ2-2
TGTGCCAGCTCACCACCGGCAGGTGGCTCCTACAATGAGCAGTTCTTC,CASSPPAGGSYNEQFF,-,-,TRBV18,TRBJ2-1
TGTGCCAGTAGTATCCGACCGGGTGCGGGAGCCTACGAGCAGTACTTC,CASSIRPGAGAYEQYF,few,TRBD2,TRBV19,TRBJ2-7
TGCGCCAGCAGCGTCGGGACACTGGATTCACCCCTCCACTTT,CASSVGTLDSPLHF,few,-,TRBV5-1,TRBJ1-6
TGTGCCAGCAGTTGGCAGAGCACAGATACGCAGTATTTT,CASSWQSTDTQYF,few,-,TRBV12-3/TRBV12-4,TRBJ2-3
TGCAGCGTTGCAGGGGGCGAGCAGTACTTC,CSVAGGEQYF,-,TRBD1,TRBV29-1,TRBJ2-7
TGTGCCAGCAGAACCCAAGGAGGCGCTGGGGCCAACGTCCTGACTTTC,CASRTQGGAGANVLTF,-,-,TRBV7-2,TRBJ2-6
TGTGCCAGCAGCCCGCGACAGGGGGCAGATACGCAGTATTTT,CASSPRQGADTQYF,-,TRBD1,TRBV7-2,TRBJ2-3
TGTGCCACCAGCAGAGATCCAGGATACGAGCAGTACTTC,CATSRDPGYEQYF,many,-,TRBV15,TRBJ2-7
TGCGCCAGCAGCCTCTCACTAGGGGTAGGTTATGAGCAGTTCTTC,CASSLSLGVGYEQFF,-,-,TRBV4-3,TRBJ2-1
TGTGCCAGCAGTCCATTGGACAGGGGGAATGAAAAACTGTTTTTT,CASSPLDRGNEKLFF,-,TRBD1,TRBV12-3/TRBV12-4,TRBJ1-4
TGTGCCAGCAGTTATCCGATCTGGTCGTCTAGCGGGAAAATAGCCAAAAACATTCAGTACTTC,CASSYPIWSSSGKIAKNIQYF,few,TRBD2,TRBV6-2/TRBV6-3,TRBJ2-4
TGTGCCACCAGCAGAGGAGTACAGAGCTCCTACAATGAGCAGTTCTTC,CATSRGVQSSYNEQFF,-,-,TRBV15,TRBJ2-1
TGTGCCAGCGGAGACGGGGGGGAGCTGTTTTTT,CASGDGGELFF,few,-,TRBV6-2/TRBV6-3,TRBJ2-2